The TCR beta chain under discussion was sequenced for a study of shared clonotypes between healthy human individuals. General study points: Estimated richness was generally greater in naive than memory subsets.

For this clone: The antigen is not known.

The V gene's germline CDR1 is MNHEY and CDR2 SVGAGI. The V and J ends lost 6 bases and 5 bases, in that order; junction bases with no gene match: 3. This CDR3 region has 12 residues. As handled by the study authors: Filtering differed, since immunoSEQ gave only junction sequences and no quality scores. TCRdb's copy holds only in-frame clones and misses some; the assay was immunoSEQ multiplex PCR. That table furnishes V, J and clone size, whereas the DNA furnished D and trimming. The sample lists approximately 2,000,000 clones; about 90% were seen once. The TCR sequence derives from a man younger than 30 in good health. Some clones in this sample may be carry-over from other donors' samples. The specimen sequenced was naive CD4+ T cells from PBMCs. Documented subset: CD45RA+ positively selected. The chain combines TRBV6-5 with TRBJ2-5, with 7 bases identical to TRBD2. DNA for the CDR3: TGTGCCAGCAGGGCTAGCGGTGAGACCCAGTACTTC. Protein: CASRASGETQYF.